This entry features one TCR beta chain sequence. The data are from a study of blood T cell repertoires in COVID-19. As for the study in general: Samples taken during acute and convalescent COVID-19 were collected in the United States, Italy and Spain. T cells, B-cell-depleted T cells, or PBMCs provided the cDNA or gDNA that served as material.

Original methodology: Estimation of nucleated cell counts relied on the amplification of reference gene primers. Libraries were prepared by immunoSEQ multiplex PCR; TCRdb keeps only in-frame clonotypes and omits some of them. V and J calls and clone size follow that table, whereas D and trimming were derived from the DNA. The table records around 260,000 clones, about 87% of them present only once. Seattle's cohort entered during active infection and was followed longitudinally. Germline V gene lookup returns CDR1 SGHAT and CDR2 FQNNGV. This CDR3 contains 14 residues. The V gene end was trimmed by 1 base and the J gene end by 3 bases; junction bases not matched to a gene: 1.

The V and J genes are TRBV11-2 and TRBJ2-3, with 7 positions matching TRBD1. The sequence was collected from a woman aged 70-85 years with COVID-19, enrolled during active disease. Sequenced sample: peripheral blood. In DNA, the CDR3 is TGTGCCAGCAGCTTAGGACAGGGAACAGATACGCAGTATTTT. Translating gives CASSLGQGTDTQYF.